This T cell receptor beta chain was documented in a study of TIL therapy for anti-PD-1-resistant metastatic lung cancer. Whole-study context: Patients then received nivolumab; progressors got lymphodepletion, TIL and IL-2. Patients had a median age of about 55 years (range 38-75).

From germline, CDR1 is SGHRS and CDR2 YFSETQ. The CDR3 is 15 amino acids. Trimming took 0 bases from V and 4 from J; bases not matched to a gene: 6. Overall study findings and caveats: After infusion, TIL clonotypes partly replaced peripheral T cells and declined over months.

For this clone: The antigen remains undetermined. The same CDR3 arises from other DNA sequences in this sample as well.

Time point indicated: pre-treatment sample, taken before nivolumab and TIL therapy. The libraries were made with immunoSEQ v3. Sequencing depth was 1.5 million to 2 million read pairs for survey level, roughly 4.5-6 million for deep. Only in-frame clones appear in the TCRdb table, and some are missing; sequencing was by immunoSEQ multiplex PCR. The data contain about 52,000 clones, 70% to 80% of them singletons. The chain is built from TRBV5-1 and TRBJ2-5; TRBD1 aligns across 7 bases. The sample was blood, taken at baseline. The TCR originated in a woman between 30 and 85 years old with non-small cell lung cancer. The CDR3 here is CASSLGTGTGETQYF. In nucleotides, the CDR3 is TGCGCCAGCAGCTTGGGGACAGGCACGGGAGAGACCCAGTACTTC.